This T cell receptor beta chain was sequenced in a study of beta chain features in type 1 diabetes. Findings and caveats of the study: For type 1 diabetes patients, VDJ junctions showed fewer insertions and more deletions.

This clone came up a few times. Its antigen is undetermined. As every portion of the isolated RNA was reverse transcribed, the sequencing read expressed TCRB transcripts. Generated by immunoSEQ multiplex PCR, the TCRdb table keeps only in-frame clones and is missing some. The sample shows around 500,000 clones, approximately 30% of them seen only once. The CDR3 is 15 amino acids. The V and J ends lost 3 bases and 4 bases, in that order; junction bases with no gene match: 5. Germline V gene sequence: CDR1 MNHEY, CDR2 SMNVEV (reference sequence). This clonotype was sampled from a man aged 18 to 29 in good health. The J gene is TRBJ1-1, the V gene TRBV27; TRBD1 matches 10 bases. The specimen was naive CD4+ T cells from blood. CDR3 protein: CASSFLGDRGTEAFF. As DNA, the CDR3 is TGTGCCAGCAGTTTTTTAGGGGACAGGGGCACTGAAGCTTTCTTT.